This paragraph reports one T cell receptor (beta chain). Only in-frame clones appear in the TCRdb table, and some are missing; sequencing was by immunoSEQ multiplex PCR. The sample lists tens of thousands of clones, about 85% occurring once. This entry is derived from a study of OX40 agonist ivuxolimab in advanced cancers. The CDR3 has 15 amino acids. Germline V gene sequence: CDR1 SGHNT, CDR2 YYREEE (reference sequence). V lost 1 base, J lost 2 bases, and 12 bases lay in between. The starting material was CD4+ or CD8+ T cells sorted from blood, obtained in a trial of the OX40 agonist ivuxolimab. The chain links TRBV5-4 to TRBJ1-2, with D tentatively TRBD1 (5 bases). This clonotype was sampled from an adult with an advanced solid tumor such as melanoma, head and neck, liver or kidney cancer. This CDR3 reads CASSLRTEGNYGYTF. The CDR3 DNA reads TGTGCCAGCAGCTTGCGGACCGAGGGGAACTATGGCTACACCTTC.